This is a list of T cell receptor beta chains from one sample in a study of blood T cell repertoires in COVID-19. Profiled with immunoSEQ multiplex PCR; TCRdb holds only in-frame clones, not every one. The sample shows approximately 110,000 clones, around nine tenths of them seen only once. Input material: peripheral blood. All receptors derive from a woman aged 50 to 65 with active or convalescent COVID-19. The CDR3 runs from the conserved cysteine through the conserved F or W. D genes are given only for firm matches. Rows may omit the clone size; those that give it use once, few, many or a size class.

size,length,V,D,J,DNA,CDR3
NA,14,TRBV2,TRBD1,TRBJ2-4,TGTGCCAGCAACCTCGGGACAGGTGACAACATTCAGTACTTC,CASNLGTGDNIQYF
NA,15,TRBV6-2/TRBV6-3,NA,TRBJ2-5,TGTGCCAGCAGTTTAGCTGGTCGAGGGCAAGAGACCCAGTACTTC,CASSLAGRGQETQYF
NA,16,TRBV30,TRBD2,TRBJ2-2,TGTGCCTGGAGTTACGGACTAGCGGGAACCACCGGGGAGCTGTTTTTT,CAWSYGLAGTTGELFF
NA,14,TRBV6-2/TRBV6-3,TRBD2,TRBJ2-3,TGTGCCAGCAGTCTAGCGGGAGGGCGGCATACGCAGTATTTT,CASSLAGGRHTQYF
NA,15,TRBV27,TRBD2,TRBJ2-7,TGTGCCAGTAGGAAGATGACTAGCGGCCCCTACGAGCAGTACTTC,CASRKMTSGPYEQYF
NA,17,TRBV13,TRBD1,TRBJ1-2,TGTGCCAGCAGCCCCAACAGGGGCCAGGTTCGGGCGCGGGGCTACACCTTC,CASSPNRGQVRARGYTF
NA,17,TRBV7-2,TRBD2,TRBJ2-2,TGTGCCAGCAGCCCAGTAGCAGCGGGATCTGACACCGGGGAGCTGTTTTTT,CASSPVAAGSDTGELFF
NA,17,TRBV7-6,NA,TRBJ2-7,TGTGCCAGCAGCTTAGGACAGGCCTCGCTTTGGGGCCCTGCGCAGTACTTC,CASSLGQASLWGPAQYF
NA,16,TRBV7-8,TRBD1,TRBJ1-6,TGTGCCAGCAGCTTACCCTGGACAGGGGACAATTCACCCCTCCACTTT,CASSLPWTGDNSPLHF
once,15,TRBV5-4,TRBD1,TRBJ2-1,TGTGCCAGCAGCTTGGCCGGGACAGGGCACAATGAGCAGTTCTTC,CASSLAGTGHNEQFF
NA,14,TRBV27,NA,TRBJ1-1,TGTGCCAGCAGTCCTGGGGGGGGGTTTGCTGAAGCTTTCTTT,CASSPGGGFAEAFF
NA,16,TRBV14,NA,TRBJ2-3,TGTGCCAGCAGCCCCCTGGGCGGGTCTTCCACAGATACGCAGTATTTT,CASSPLGGSSTDTQYF
NA,15,TRBV9,NA,TRBJ1-1,TGTGCCAGCAGCGTAGGTGGGAGTTTGAACACTGAAGCTTTCTTT,CASSVGGSLNTEAFF
NA,15,TRBV19,TRBD2,TRBJ2-1,TGTGCCAGTAGTATACAGTCTAGCGGGAACAATGAGCAGTTCTTC,CASSIQSSGNNEQFF
NA,16,TRBV9,TRBD2,TRBJ2-1,TGTGCCAGCAGCCCAGAGGGACTAGCGGGGATATATGAGCAGTTCTTC,CASSPEGLAGIYEQFF
once,17,TRBV19,TRBD1,TRBJ1-5,TGTGCCAGTAGTTCCCAGGGGGCTCGAGTACCCAATCAGCCCCAGCATTTT,CASSSQGARVPNQPQHF
NA,15,TRBV20-1,TRBD1,TRBJ1-1,TGCAGTGCTAGTAGGGGGCTGAATGTGAACACTGAAGCTTTCTTT,CSASRGLNVNTEAFF
NA,14,TRBV6-5,NA,TRBJ2-4,TGTGCCAGCAGTTACGACAGGATGAGAGACATTCAGTACTTC,CASSYDRMRDIQYF
NA,16,TRBV4-3,TRBD2,TRBJ2-7,TGCGCCAGCAGCCAAGATCCAGCGGGAGGGCCGGGTGAGCAGTACTTC,CASSQDPAGGPGEQYF
NA,16,TRBV7-8,NA,TRBJ1-1,TGTGCCAGCAGCCCCCGGGGGGAATGGGGGAACACTGAAGCTTTCTTT,CASSPRGEWGNTEAFF